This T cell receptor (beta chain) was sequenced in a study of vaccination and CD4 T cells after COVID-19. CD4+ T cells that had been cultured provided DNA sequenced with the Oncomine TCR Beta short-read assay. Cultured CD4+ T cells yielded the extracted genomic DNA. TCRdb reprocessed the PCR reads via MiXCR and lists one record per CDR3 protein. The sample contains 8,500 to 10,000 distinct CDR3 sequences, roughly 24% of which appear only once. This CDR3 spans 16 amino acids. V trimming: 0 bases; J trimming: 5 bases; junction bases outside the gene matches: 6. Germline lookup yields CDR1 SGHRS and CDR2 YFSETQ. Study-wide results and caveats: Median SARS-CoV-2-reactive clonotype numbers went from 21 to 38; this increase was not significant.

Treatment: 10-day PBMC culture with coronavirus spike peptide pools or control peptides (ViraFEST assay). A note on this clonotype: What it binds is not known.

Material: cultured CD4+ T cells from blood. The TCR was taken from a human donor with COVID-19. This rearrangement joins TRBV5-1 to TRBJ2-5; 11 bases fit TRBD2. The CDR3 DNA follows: TGCGCCAGCAGCTTGGCCATTAGCGGGGGGGCGGAGACCCAGTACTTC. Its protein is CASSLAISGGAETQYF.